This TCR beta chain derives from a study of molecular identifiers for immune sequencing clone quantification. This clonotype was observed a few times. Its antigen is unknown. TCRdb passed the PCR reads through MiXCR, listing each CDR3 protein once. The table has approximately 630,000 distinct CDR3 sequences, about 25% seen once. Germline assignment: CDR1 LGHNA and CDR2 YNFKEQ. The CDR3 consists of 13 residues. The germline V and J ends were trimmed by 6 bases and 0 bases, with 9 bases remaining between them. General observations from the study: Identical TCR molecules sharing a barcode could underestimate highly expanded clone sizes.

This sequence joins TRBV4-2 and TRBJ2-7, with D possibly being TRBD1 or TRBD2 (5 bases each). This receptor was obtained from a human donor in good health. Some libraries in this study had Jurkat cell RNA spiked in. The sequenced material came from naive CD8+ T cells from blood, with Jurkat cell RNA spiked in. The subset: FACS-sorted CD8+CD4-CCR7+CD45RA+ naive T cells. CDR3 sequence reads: CASRGVLSYEQYF. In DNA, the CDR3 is TGTGCCAGCAGGGGGGTACTCTCCTACGAGCAGTACTTC.